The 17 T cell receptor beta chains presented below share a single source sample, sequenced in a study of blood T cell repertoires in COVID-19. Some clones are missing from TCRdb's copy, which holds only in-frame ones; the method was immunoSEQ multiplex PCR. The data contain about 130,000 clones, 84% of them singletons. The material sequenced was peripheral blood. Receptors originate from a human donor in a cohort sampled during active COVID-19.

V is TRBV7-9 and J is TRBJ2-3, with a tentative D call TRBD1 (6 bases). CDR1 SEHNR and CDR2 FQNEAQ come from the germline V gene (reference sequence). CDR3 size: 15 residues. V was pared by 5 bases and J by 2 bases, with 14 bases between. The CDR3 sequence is CASSRTGLDTDTQYF. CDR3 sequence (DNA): TGTGCCAGCAGCCGAACAGGGTTAGACACAGATACGCAGTATTTT.

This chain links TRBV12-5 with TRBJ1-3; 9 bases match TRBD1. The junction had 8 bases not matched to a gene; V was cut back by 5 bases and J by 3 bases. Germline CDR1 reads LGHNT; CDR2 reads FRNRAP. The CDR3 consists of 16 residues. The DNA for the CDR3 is TGTGCTAGTGGTCGCGACAGGGGGGTGTTTGGAAACACCATATATTTT. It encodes CASGRDRGVFGNTIYF.

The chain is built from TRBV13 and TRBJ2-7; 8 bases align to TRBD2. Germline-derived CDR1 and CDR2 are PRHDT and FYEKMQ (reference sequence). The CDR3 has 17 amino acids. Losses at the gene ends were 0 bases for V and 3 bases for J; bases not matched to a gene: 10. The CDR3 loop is CASSLGLVGGEHYEQYF. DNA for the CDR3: TGTGCCAGCAGCTTAGGCTTGGTCGGGGGGGAACACTACGAGCAGTACTTC.

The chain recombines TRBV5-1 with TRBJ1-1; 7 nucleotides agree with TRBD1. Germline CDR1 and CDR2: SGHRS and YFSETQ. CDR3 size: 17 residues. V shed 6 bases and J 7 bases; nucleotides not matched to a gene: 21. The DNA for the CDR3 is TGCGCCAGCAAACCCACCTGGGACAGCCGACCGAAGGTTGAAGCTTTCTTT. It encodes CASKPTWDSRPKVEAFF.

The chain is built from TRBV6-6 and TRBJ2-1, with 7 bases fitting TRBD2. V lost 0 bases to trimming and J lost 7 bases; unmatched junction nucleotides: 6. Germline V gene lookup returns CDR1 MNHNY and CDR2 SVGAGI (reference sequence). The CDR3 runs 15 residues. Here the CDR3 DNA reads TGTGCCAGCAGTTACTCGGAGACTAGCTTGAATGAGCAGTTCTTC. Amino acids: CASSYSETSLNEQFF.

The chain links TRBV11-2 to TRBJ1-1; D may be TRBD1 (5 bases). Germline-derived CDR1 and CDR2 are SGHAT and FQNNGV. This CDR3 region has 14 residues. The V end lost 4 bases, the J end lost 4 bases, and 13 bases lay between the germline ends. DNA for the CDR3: TGTGCCAGCAGCTCTCAGGGACTTCGCACTGAAGCTTTCTTT. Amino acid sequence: CASSSQGLRTEAFF.

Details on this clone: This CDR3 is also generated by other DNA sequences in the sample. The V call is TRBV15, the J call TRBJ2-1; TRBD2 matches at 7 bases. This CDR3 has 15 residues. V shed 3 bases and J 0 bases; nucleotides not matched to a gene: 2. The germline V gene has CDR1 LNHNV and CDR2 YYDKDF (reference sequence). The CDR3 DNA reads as TGTGCCACCAGCAGCGGGGGGAGCTCCTACAATGAGCAGTTCTTC. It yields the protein CATSSGGSSYNEQFF.

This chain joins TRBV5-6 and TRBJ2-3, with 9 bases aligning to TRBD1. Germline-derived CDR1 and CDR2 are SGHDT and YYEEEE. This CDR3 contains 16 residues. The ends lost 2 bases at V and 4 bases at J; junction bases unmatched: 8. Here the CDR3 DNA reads TGTGCCAGCAGCTTACAGGGGGCGACGTTCGCAGATACGCAGTATTTT. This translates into CASSLQGATFADTQYF.

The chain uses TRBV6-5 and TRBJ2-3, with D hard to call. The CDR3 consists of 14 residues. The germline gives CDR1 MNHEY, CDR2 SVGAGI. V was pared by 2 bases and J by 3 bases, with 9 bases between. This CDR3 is CASSYRGATDTQYF. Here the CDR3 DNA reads TGTGCCAGCAGTTACCGCGGAGCAACAGATACGCAGTATTTT.

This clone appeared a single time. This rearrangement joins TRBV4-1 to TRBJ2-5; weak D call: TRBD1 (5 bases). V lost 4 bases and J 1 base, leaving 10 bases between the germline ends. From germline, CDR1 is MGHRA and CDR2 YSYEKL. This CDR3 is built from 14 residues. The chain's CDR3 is CASSLQDVQETQYF. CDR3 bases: TGCGCCAGCAGCCTACAGGATGTCCAAGAGACCCAGTACTTC.

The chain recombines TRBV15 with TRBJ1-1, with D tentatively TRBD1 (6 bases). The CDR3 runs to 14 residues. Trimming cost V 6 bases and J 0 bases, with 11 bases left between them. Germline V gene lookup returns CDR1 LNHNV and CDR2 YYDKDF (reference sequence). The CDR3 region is CATRPDRLNTEAFF. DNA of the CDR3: TGTGCCACCAGACCCGACAGGTTGAACACTGAAGCTTTCTTT.

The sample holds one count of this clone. DNA for the CDR3: TGTGCCAGCAGCTTAGCGGAGGGCCTCTCCTATGGCTACACCTTC. This translates into CASSLAEGLSYGYTF. This chain uses TRBV7-9 with TRBJ1-2, with D unresolved. This CDR3 contains 15 residues. The V end lost 0 bases, the J end lost 4 bases, and 12 bases lay between the germline ends. Per germline, CDR1 SEHNR and CDR2 FQNEAQ (reference sequence).

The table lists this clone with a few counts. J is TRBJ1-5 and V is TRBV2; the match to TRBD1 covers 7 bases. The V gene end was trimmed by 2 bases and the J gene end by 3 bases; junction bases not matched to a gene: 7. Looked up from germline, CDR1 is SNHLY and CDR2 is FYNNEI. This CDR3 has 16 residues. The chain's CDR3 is CASSEQTGIHNQPQHF. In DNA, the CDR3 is TGTGCCAGCAGTGAACAGACAGGGATCCACAATCAGCCCCAGCATTTT.

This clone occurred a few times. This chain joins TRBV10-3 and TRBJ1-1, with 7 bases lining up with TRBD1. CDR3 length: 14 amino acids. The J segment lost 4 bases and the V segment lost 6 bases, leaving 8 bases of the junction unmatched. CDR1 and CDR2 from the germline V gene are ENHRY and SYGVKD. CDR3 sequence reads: CAIRYDRVGTEAFF. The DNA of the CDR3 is TGTGCCATCAGATACGACAGGGTCGGCACTGAAGCTTTCTTT.

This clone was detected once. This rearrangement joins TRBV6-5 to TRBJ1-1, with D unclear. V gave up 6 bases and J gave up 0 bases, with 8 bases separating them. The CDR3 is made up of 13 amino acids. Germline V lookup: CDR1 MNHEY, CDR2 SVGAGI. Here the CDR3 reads CASSQNLNTEAFF. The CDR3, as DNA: TGTGCCAGCAGCCAAAATCTGAACACTGAAGCTTTCTTT.

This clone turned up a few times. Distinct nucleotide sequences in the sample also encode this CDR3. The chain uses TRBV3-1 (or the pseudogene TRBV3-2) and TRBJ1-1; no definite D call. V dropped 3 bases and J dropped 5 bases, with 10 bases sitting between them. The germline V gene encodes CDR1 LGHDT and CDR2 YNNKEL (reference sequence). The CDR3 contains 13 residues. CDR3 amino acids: CASSQGGGTEAFF. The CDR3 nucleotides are TGTGCCAGCAGCCAGGGAGGAGGAACTGAAGCTTTCTTT.

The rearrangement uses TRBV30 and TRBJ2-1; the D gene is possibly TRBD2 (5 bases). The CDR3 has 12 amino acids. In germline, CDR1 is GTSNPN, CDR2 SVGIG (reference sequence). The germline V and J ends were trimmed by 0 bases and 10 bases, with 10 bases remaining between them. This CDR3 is CAWSVFGKEQFF. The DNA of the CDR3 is TGTGCCTGGAGTGTATTCGGGAAGGAGCAGTTCTTC.